The clone carrying this TCR beta chain has only a few counts. The CDR3 is made up of 16 amino acids. The germline V gene has CDR1 MNHEY and CDR2 SVGAGI. Trimming at V came to 4 bases and at J to 3 bases, leaving 9 bases not matched to a gene. The data were obtained in a study of cytomegalovirus exposure and HLA in healthy donors. 13 Jbeta primers and 60 Vbeta primers were used for the PCR. Assay used: immunoSEQ multiplex PCR; TCRdb lists only in-frame clones, some missing. The table includes over 200,000 clones, approximately 82% detected once. Among the donors, all were healthy bone marrow donors. At collection, donors were nominally healthy, but unrecorded immune exposures were probable.

The TCR originated in a woman aged 40 to 50 in good health and CMV-seronegative. The rearrangement links TRBV6-5 to TRBJ1-1; 9 positions agree with TRBD1. Material: PBMCs. The CDR3 DNA sequence: TGTGCCAGCAGTTCCTTACAGGGGGCTCAGGACACTGAAGCTTTCTTT. It translates to CASSSLQGAQDTEAFF.